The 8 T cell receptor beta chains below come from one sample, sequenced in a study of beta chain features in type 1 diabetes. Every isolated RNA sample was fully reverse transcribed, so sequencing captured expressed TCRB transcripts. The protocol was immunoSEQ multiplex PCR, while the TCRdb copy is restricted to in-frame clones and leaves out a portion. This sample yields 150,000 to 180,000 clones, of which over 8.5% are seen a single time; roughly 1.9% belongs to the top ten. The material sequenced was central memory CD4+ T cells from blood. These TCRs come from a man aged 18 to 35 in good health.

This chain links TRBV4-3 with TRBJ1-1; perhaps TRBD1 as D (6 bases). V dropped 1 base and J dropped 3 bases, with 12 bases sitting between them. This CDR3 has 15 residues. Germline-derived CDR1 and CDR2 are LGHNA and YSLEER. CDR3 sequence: CASSQGTGQYTEAFF. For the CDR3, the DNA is TGCGCCAGCAGCCAAGGTACAGGGCAATACACTGAAGCTTTCTTT.

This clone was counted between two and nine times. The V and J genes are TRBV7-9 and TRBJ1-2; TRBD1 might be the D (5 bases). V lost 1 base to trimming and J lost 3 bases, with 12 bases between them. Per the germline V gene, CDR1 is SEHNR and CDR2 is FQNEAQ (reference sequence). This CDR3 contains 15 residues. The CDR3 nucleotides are TGTGCCAGCAGCTTAGGGGCAGGGAGCGACTATGGCTACACCTTC. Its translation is CASSLGAGSDYGYTF.

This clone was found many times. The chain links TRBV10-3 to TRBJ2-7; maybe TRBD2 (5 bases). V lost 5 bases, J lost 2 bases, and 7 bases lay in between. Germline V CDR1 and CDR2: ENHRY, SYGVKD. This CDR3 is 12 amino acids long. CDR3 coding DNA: TGTGCCATCAGTACCGGGGCCTACGAGCAGTACTTC. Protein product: CAISTGAYEQYF.

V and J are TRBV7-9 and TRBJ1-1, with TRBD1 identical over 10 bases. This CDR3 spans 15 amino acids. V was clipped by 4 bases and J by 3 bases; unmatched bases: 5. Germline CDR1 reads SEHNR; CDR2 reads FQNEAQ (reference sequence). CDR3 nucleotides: TGTGCCAGCAGCTACCGGACAGGGGGAGACACTGAAGCTTTCTTT. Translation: CASSYRTGGDTEAFF.

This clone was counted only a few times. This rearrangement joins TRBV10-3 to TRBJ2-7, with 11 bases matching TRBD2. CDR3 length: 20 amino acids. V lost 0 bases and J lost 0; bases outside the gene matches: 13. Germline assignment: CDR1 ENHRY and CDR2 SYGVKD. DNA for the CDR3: TGTGCCATCAGTGAGTCGGGTCGGTGGCCTAGCGGGAGGAACTCCTACGAGCAGTACTTC. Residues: CAISESGRWPSGRNSYEQYF.

The CDR3: CASSYSRPSRNEKLFF. The DNA of the CDR3 is TGTGCCAGCAGTTACTCTAGACCCAGTAGGAATGAAAAACTGTTTTTT. The chain links TRBV6-5 to TRBJ1-4; D is undetermined. Trimming took off 0 bases at V and 5 bases at J, with 13 bases between the two ends. This CDR3 has 16 residues. In germline, CDR1 is MNHEY, CDR2 SVGAGI.

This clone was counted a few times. For the CDR3, the DNA is TGTGCCAGCAGCCCCCGGGGGGGCCTTTCCACAGATACGCAGTATTTT. Protein: CASSPRGGLSTDTQYF. J is TRBJ2-3 and V is TRBV5-4, with 8 bases aligning to TRBD2. This CDR3 comprises 16 residues. CDR1 is SGHNT and CDR2 is YYREEE in the germline V gene (reference sequence). The V segment lost 4 bases and the J segment 2 bases; nucleotides outside the gene matches: 9.

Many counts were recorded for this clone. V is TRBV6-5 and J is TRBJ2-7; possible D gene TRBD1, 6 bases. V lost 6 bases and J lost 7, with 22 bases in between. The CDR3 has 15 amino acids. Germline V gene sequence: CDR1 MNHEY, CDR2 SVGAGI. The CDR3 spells CASSPRGSSQGEQYF. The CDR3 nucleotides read TGTGCCAGCAGCCCGAGGGGGAGTAGCCAGGGAGAGCAGTACTTC.